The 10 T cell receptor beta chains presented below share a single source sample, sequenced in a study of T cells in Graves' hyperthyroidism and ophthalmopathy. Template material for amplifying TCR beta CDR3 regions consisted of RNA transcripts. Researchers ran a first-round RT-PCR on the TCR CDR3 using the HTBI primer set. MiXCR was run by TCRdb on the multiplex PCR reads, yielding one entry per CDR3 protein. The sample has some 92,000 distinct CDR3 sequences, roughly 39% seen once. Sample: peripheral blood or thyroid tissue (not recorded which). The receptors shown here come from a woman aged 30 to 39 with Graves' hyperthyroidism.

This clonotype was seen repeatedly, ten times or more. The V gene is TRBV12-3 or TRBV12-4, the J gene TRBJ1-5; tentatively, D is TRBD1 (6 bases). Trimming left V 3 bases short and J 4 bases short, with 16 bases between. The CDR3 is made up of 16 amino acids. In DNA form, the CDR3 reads TGTGCCAGCAGTTTGGGGGGGCTAGTAGCAAATCAGCCCCAGCATTTT. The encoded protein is CASSLGGLVANQPQHF.

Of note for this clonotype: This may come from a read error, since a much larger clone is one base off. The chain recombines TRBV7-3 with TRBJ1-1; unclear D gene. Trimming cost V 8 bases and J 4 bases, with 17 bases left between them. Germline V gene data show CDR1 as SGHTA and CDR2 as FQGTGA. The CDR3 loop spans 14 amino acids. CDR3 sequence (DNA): TGTGCCAGCGGTTTTGTGAGGGCTCGCACTGAAGCTTTCTTT. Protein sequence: CASGFVRARTEAFF.

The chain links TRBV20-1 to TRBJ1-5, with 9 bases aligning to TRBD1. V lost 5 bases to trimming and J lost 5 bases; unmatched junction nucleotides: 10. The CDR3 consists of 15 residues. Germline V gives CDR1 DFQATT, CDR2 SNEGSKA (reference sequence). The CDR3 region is CSAYSPGQGDQPQHF. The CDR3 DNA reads TGCAGTGCTTACAGTCCGGGACAGGGAGATCAGCCCCAGCATTTT.

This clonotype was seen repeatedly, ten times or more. The CDR3 DNA reads as TGTGCCAGCAGTGAAAATCCGGGGGCCTACGAGCAGTACTTC. This gives the protein CASSENPGAYEQYF. V is TRBV25-1 and J is TRBJ2-7; D is perhaps TRBD2 (6 bases). Trimming cost V 2 bases and J 2 bases, with 10 bases left between them. Germline assignment: CDR1 MGHDK and CDR2 SYGVNS. The CDR3 sequence is 14 residues long.

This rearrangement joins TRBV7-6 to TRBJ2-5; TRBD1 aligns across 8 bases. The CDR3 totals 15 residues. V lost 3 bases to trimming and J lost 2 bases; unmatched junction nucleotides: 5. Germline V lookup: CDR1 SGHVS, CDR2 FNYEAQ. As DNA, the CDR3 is TGTGCCAGCAGCTTCTCCGGGACAGGTCAAGAGACCCAGTACTTC. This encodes CASSFSGTGQETQYF.

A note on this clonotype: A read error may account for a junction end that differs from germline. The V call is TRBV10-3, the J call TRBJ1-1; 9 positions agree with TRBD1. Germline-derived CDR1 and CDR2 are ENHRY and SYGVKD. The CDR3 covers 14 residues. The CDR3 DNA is TGTGCCATTACTAGACAGGGGGTAAAGACTGGAGCTTTCTTT. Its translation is CAITRQGVKTGAFF.

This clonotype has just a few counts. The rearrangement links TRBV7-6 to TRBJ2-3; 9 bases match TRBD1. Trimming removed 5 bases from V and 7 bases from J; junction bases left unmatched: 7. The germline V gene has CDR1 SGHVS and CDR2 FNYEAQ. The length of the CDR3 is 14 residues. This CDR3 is CASSHRTGVNTQYF. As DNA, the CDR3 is TGTGCCAGCAGCCATCGGACAGGGGTGAATACGCAGTATTTT.

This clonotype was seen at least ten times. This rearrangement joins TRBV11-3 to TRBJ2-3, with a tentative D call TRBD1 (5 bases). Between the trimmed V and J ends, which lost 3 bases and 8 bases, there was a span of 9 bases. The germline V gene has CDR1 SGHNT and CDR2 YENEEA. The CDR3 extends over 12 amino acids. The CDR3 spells CASSFGQGTQYF. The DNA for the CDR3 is TGTGCCAGCAGCTTTGGGCAGGGTACGCAGTATTTT.

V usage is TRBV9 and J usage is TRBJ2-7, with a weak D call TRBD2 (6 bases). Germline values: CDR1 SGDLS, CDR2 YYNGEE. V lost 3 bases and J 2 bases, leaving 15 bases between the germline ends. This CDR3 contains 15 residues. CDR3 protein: CASSARTGEPYEQYF. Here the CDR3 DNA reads TGTGCCAGCAGCGCCCGGACGGGGGAGCCCTACGAGCAGTACTTC.

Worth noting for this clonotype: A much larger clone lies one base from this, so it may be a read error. DNA for the CDR3: TGTGCCAGCAGCGTTGGGACAGGGATAAGCAGTCGGCCCCAGCATTTT. It specifies CASSVGTGISSRPQHF. The chain employs TRBV2 and TRBJ1-5; 9 bases map to TRBD1. Germline CDR1 reads SNHLY; CDR2 reads FYNNEI. This CDR3 has 16 amino acids. The J segment lost 9 bases and the V segment lost 6 bases, leaving 15 bases of the junction unmatched.